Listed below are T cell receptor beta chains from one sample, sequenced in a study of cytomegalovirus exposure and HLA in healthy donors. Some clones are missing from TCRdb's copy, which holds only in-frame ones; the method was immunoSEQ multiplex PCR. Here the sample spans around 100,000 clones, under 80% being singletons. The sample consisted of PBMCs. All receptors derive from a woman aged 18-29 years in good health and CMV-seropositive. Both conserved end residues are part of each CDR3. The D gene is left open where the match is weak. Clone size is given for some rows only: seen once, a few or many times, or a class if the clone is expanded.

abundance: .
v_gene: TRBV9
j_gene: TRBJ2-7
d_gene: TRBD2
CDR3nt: TGTGCCAGCAGCGTAGCGGGCGGGAGAGGTTACGAGCAGTACTTC
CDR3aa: CASSVAGGRGYEQYF

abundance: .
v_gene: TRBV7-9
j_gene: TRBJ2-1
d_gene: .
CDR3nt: TGTGCCAGCAGCTCGACATTCTCCTACAATGAGCAGTTCTTC
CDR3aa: CASSSTFSYNEQFF

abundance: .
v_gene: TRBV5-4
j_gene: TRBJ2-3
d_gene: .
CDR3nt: TGTGCCAGCAGCTTGGCGGGTTCTAGCACAGATACGCAGTATTTT
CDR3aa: CASSLAGSSTDTQYF

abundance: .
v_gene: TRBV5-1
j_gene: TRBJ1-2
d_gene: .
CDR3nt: TGCGCCAGCAGCGCGGGTACCGTAGGATTTGGCTACACCTTC
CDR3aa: CASSAGTVGFGYTF

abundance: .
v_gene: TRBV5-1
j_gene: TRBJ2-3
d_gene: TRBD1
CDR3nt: TGCGCCAGCAGCTTGAGGAGACAGGGGGCTGGCACAGATACGCAGTATTTT
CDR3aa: CASSLRRQGAGTDTQYF

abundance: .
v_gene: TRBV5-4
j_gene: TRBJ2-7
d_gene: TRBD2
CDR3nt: TGTGCCAGCAGCTTTAGTGGCGGGAGCCAGGGTAAGGGCGAGCAGTACTTC
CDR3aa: CASSFSGGSQGKGEQYF

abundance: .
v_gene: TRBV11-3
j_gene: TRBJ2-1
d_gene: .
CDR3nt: TGTGCCAGCAGCTTAAGTTCGGTGGTCGGGGACAATGAGCAGTTCTTC
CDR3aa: CASSLSSVVGDNEQFF

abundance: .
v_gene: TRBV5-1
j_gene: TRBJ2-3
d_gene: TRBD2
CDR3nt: TGCGCCAGCAGCTTGGCGGGAGGAGTCCCCACAGATACGCAGTATTTT
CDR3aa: CASSLAGGVPTDTQYF

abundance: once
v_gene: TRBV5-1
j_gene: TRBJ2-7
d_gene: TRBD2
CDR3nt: TGCGCCAGCAGCTCAGGGACTAGCGGGGGATACGAGCAGTACTTC
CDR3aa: CASSSGTSGGYEQYF

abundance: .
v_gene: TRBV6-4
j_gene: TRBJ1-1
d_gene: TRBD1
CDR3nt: TGTGCCAGCAGGAGCGATGGGGACAGAAGTTACACTGAAGCTTTCTTT
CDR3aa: CASRSDGDRSYTEAFF

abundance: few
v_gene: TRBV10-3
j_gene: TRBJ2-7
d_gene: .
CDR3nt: TGTGCCACCAACGACATGGGCCCCTACGAGCAGTACTTC
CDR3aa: CATNDMGPYEQYF

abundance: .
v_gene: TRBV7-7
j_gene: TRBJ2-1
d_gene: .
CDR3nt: TGTGCTAGCAGTTCAACTAGCTCGCCTAACAATGAGCAGTTCTTC
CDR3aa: CASSSTSSPNNEQFF

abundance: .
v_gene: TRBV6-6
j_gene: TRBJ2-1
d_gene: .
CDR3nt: TGTGCCAGCAGTTACTCGATATGGGCCCCGTACAATGAGCAGTTCTTC
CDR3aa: CASSYSIWAPYNEQFF

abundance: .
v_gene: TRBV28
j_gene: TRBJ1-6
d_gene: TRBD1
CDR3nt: TGTGCCAGCAGTTCACATGGCTTCGGACAGGTTGATTCACCCCTCCACTTT
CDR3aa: CASSSHGFGQVDSPLHF

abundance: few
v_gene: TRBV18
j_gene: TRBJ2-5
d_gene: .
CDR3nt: TGTGCCAGCTCACCAGGGCAGGGAAGGGGAGAGACCCAGTACTTC
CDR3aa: CASSPGQGRGETQYF

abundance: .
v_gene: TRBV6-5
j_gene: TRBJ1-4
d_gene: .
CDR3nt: TGTGCCAGCAGTTACTCGGACACCCGGACTGAAAAACTGTTTTTT
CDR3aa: CASSYSDTRTEKLFF

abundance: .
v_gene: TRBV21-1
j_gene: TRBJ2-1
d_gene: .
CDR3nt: TGTGCCAGCAGCAAAGTCGACAGATCAAGCTCCTACAATGAGCAGTTCTTC
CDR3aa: CASSKVDRSSSYNEQFF

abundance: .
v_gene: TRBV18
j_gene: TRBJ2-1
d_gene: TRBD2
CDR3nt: TGTGCCAGCTCACCTGGGACTAGCGGGAGGTTCGGGCAGTTCTTC
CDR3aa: CASSPGTSGRFGQFF

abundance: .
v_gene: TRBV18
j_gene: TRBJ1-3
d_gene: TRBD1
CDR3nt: TGTGCCAGCTCACCCCAGGGACAGGGGACTGGCAACACCATATATTTT
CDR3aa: CASSPQGQGTGNTIYF

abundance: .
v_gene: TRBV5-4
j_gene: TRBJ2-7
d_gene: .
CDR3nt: TGTGCCAGCAGCTTGACCCGGGGCTACGAGCAGTACTTC
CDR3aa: CASSLTRGYEQYF

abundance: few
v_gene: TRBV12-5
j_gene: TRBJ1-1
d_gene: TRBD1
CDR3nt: TGTGCTAGTGGCCTCAGGTCAGGGGGCACTGAAGCTTTCTTT
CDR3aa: CASGLRSGGTEAFF

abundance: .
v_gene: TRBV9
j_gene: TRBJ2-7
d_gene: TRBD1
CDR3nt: TGTGCCAGCAGCGTAGGGCAGGGGGCTTTCGAGCAGTACTTC
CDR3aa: CASSVGQGAFEQYF

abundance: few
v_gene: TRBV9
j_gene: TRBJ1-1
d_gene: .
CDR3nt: TGTGCCAGCAGCGTATTTTCGGAGCAAGTGAACACTGAAGCTTTCTTT
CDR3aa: CASSVFSEQVNTEAFF

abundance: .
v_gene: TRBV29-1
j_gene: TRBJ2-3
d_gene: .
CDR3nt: TGCAGCGGGGAGTGGACCCAGGTGCCAGATACGCAGTATTTT
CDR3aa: CSGEWTQVPDTQYF

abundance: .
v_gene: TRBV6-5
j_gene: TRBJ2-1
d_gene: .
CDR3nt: TGTGCCAGCAACCCAGGGGACGAACACAATGAGCAGTTCTTC
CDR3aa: CASNPGDEHNEQFF

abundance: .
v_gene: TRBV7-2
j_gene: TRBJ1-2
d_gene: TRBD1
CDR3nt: TGTGCCAGCAGCCGGGACAGGGTGCCGGACTACACCTTC
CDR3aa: CASSRDRVPDYTF

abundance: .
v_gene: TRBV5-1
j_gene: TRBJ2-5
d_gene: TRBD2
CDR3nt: TGCGCCAGCAGCTTGGGACTAGCGGGACAAGAGACCCAGTACTTC
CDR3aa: CASSLGLAGQETQYF

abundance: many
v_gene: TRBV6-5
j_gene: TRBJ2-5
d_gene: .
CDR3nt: TGTGCCAGCAGTTACACCCTTACTAGGAAAGAGACCCAGTACTTC
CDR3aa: CASSYTLTRKETQYF

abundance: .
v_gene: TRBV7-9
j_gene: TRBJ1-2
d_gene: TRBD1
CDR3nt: TGTGCCAGCAGCAGCCCCTCGGGACAGATTCCTAACTATGGCTACACCTTC
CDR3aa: CASSSPSGQIPNYGYTF

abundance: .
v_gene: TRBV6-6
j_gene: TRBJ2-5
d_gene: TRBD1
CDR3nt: TGTGCCAGCAGTCCCCGGACAGGACAAGAGACCCAGTACTTC
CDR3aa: CASSPRTGQETQYF

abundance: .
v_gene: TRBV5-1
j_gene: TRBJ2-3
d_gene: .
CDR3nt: TGCGCCAGCAGTGCACAGGGTGCTAGCACAGATACGCAGTATTTT
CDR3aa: CASSAQGASTDTQYF

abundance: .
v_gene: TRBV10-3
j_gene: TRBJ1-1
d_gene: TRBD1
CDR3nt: TGTGCCATCAGGGGGACAGGCTACACTGAAGCTTTCTTT
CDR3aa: CAIRGTGYTEAFF

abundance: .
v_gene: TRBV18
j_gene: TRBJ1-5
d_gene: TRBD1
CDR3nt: TGTGCCAGCTCACCCGGGACAGGGCCGCAGCCCCAGCATTTT
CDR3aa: CASSPGTGPQPQHF

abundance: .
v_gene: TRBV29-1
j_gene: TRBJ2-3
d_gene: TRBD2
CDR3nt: TGCAGCGTTGATTACCTAGCGGGGACGACAGATACGCAGTATTTT
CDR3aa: CSVDYLAGTTDTQYF

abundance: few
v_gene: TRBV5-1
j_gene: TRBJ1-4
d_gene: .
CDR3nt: TGCGCCAGCAGCTTGTCAACTGGAGGGGAAAAACTGTTTTTT
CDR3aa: CASSLSTGGEKLFF